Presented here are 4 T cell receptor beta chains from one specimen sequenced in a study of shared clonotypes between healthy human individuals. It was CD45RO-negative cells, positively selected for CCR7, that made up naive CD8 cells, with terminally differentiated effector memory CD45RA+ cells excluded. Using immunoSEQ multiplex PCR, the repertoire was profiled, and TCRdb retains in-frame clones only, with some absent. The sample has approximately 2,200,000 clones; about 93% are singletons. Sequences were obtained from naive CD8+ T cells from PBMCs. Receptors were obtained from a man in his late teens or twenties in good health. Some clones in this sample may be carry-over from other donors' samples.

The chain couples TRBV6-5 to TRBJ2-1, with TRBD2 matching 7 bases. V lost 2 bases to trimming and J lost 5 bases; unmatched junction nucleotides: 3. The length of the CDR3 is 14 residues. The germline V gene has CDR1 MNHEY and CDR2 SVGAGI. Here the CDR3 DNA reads TGTGCCAGCAGTTACCCGGGAGGAAACAATGAGCAGTTCTTC. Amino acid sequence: CASSYPGGNNEQFF.

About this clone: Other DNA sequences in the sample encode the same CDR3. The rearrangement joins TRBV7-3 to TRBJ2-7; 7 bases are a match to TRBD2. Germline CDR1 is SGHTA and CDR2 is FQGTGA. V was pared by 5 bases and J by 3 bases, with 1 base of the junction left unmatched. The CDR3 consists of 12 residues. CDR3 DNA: TGTGCCAGCAGCCCGGGGGGCTACGAGCAGTACTTC. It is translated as CASSPGGYEQYF.

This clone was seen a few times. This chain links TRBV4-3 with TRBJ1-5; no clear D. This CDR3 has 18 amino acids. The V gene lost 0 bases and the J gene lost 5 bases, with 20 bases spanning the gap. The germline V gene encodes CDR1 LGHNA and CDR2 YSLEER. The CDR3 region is CASSQDSSRRSGYQPQHF. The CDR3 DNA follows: TGCGCCAGCAGCCAAGATTCGTCCCGGCGGTCAGGTTATCAGCCCCAGCATTTT.

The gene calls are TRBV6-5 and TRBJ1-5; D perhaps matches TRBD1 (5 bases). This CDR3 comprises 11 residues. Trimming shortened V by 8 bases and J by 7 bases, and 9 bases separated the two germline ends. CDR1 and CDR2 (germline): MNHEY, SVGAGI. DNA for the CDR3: TGTGCCAGCGGGGCAGGGCAGCCCCAGCATTTT. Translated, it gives CASGAGQPQHF.